Following are 8 T cell receptor beta chains from one sample sequenced in a study of blood T cells in healthy people across ages (dated by TCRdb to the mid-2010s). Preparation of the library involved 5' RACE. Sequenced on an Illumina HiSeq 2500. A second PCR of about 6 to 12 cycles was run with a J-beta primer mix and a sample-barcoded 5' primer. Using fastp at Q25 and MiXCR, TCRdb reprocessed the public reads and kept productive beta chains. A single entry per CDR3 protein holds the most common genes and DNA from its merged rows. Recorded for this sample are roughly 1,700,000 distinct CDR3 sequences; 28% of them occurred a single time. The top ten constitute 7.7% of the sample. Material: blood. The source is a woman in her 30s in good health.

As to this clonotype: This likely traces to a read error, being one base from a far larger clone. The J gene is TRBJ2-1, the V gene TRBV27; no reliable D call. V lost 7 bases, J lost 7 bases, and 11 bases lay in between. Germline V lookup: CDR1 MNHEY, CDR2 SMNVEV (reference sequence). The CDR3 is 12 amino acids. CDR3 in DNA: TGTGCCAGCAACCAAGGGCTAAATGAGCAGTTCTTC. Protein sequence: CASNQGLNEQFF.

This clonotype occurred a few times. The gene calls are TRBV9 and TRBJ2-7; D is undetermined. The V end was cut by 3 bases, the J end by 5 bases, with 9 bases between. The germline V gene has CDR1 SGDLS and CDR2 YYNGEE. CDR3 size: 12 residues. The CDR3 reads CASSAQSNEQYF. The CDR3 region has the DNA TGTGCCAGCAGCGCCCAGTCTAACGAGCAGTACTTC.

The chain is built from TRBV6-6 and TRBJ2-1; 9 bases are a match to TRBD1. CDR3 length: 15 residues. With V trimmed by 5 bases and J by 2 bases, 4 bases remained unmatched. The germline CDR1 and CDR2 sequences are MNHNY and SVGAGI (reference sequence). The CDR3 here is CASSKTGGAYNEQFF. CDR3 nucleotides: TGTGCCAGCAGTAAGACAGGGGGGGCCTACAATGAGCAGTTCTTC.

At least ten counts were recorded for this clonotype. The chain carries TRBV2 and TRBJ2-1; a weak D match, TRBD2 (6 bases). Trimming removed 11 bases at V and 5 bases at J, with 22 bases between. CDR1 is SNHLY, CDR2 FYNNEI, per germline. This CDR3 region has 15 residues. The CDR3 DNA is TGTGCCGGCCAAGCAGGACTGAGCGGGCACAATGAGCAGTTCTTC. It codes for CAGQAGLSGHNEQFF.

This clonotype was counted many times. The rearrangement joins TRBV7-9 to TRBJ2-5; D possibly matches TRBD1 or TRBD2 (5 bases each). Trimming stripped 5 bases from V and 3 bases from J, with 16 bases between. The length of the CDR3 is 15 residues. Per the germline V gene, CDR1 is SEHNR and CDR2 is FQNEAQ (reference sequence). The CDR3 DNA reads as TGTGCCAGCAGCCCCCCCGGGACGGAGAAAGAGACCCAGTACTTC. It specifies CASSPPGTEKETQYF.

The chain is built from TRBV12-3 or TRBV12-4 and TRBJ2-7; TRBD1 aligns across 8 bases. With V trimmed by 3 bases and J by 6 bases, 7 bases remained unmatched. CDR3 length: 14 residues. In DNA form, the CDR3 reads TGTGCCAGCAGTTTTACAGGGGGTTCCGGCGAGCAGTACTTC. Its translation is CASSFTGGSGEQYF.

Only a few counts were recorded for this clonotype. The chain carries TRBV20-1 and TRBJ1-6, with D unclear. V was pared by 4 bases and J by 7 bases, with 11 bases between. Looked up from germline, CDR1 is DFQATT and CDR2 is SNEGSKA (reference sequence). This CDR3 comprises 13 residues. CDR3 amino acids: CSAIRSRNSPLHF. The CDR3 coding sequence is TGCAGTGCTATCAGATCCCGCAATTCACCCCTCCACTTT.

This clonotype was counted many times. This rearrangement joins TRBV20-1 to TRBJ1-2; D perhaps matches TRBD1 (6 bases). The V gene lost 6 bases and the J gene lost 6 bases, with 14 bases spanning the gap. CDR1 and CDR2 from the germline V gene are DFQATT and SNEGSKA (reference sequence). The length of the CDR3 is 12 residues. This chain's CDR3 is CSATGSFDGYTF. CDR3 coding DNA: TGCAGTGCGACAGGAAGCTTCGATGGCTACACCTTC.